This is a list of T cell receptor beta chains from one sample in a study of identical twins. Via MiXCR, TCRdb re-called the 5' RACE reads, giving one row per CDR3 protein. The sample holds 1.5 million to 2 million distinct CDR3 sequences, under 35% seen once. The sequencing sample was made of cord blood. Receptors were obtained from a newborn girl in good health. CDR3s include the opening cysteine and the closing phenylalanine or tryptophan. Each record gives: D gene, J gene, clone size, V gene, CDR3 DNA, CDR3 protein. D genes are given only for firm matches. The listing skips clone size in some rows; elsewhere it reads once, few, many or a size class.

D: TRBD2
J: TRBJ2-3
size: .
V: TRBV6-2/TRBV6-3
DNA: TGTGCCAGCAGTTACCCCAGGACTAGCGGGGGTGACACAGATACGCAGTATTTT
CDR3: CASSYPRTSGGDTDTQYF

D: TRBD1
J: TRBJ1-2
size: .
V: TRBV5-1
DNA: TGCGCCAGCAGCGGACAGGGAGCGACTAACTATGGCTACACCTTC
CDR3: CASSGQGATNYGYTF

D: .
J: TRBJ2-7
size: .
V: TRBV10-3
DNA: TGTGCCATCAGTGAGTCGGACTGGAGCTCCTACAATGAGCAGTACTTC
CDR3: CAISESDWSSYNEQYF

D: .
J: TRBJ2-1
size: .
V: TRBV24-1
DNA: TGTGCCACCAGTGAATCCCCGGTAAGGAATGAGCAGTTCTTC
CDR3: CATSESPVRNEQFF

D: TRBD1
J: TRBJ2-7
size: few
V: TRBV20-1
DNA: TGCAGTGCTGCCGGGACAGGGTGGAATGAGCAGTACTTC
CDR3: CSAAGTGWNEQYF

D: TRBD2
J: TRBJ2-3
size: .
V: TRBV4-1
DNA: TGCGCCAGCAGTCAGGGACTAGACACAGATACGCAGTATTTT
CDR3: CASSQGLDTDTQYF

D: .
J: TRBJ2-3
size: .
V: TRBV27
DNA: TGTGCCGGCACCCACGCGGGCTTTACCACAGATACGCAGTATTTT
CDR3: CAGTHAGFTTDTQYF

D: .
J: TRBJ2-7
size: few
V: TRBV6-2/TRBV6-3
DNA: TGTGCCAGCAGTTACCCCTATCCCTACGAGCAGTACTTC
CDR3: CASSYPYPYEQYF

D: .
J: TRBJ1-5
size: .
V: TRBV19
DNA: TGTGCCAGTAGTATAGGTTCAGATAGCAATCAGCCCCAGCATTTT
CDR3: CASSIGSDSNQPQHF

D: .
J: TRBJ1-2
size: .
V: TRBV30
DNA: TGTGCCTGGAATGGGGTCGGCTACACCTTC
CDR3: CAWNGVGYTF

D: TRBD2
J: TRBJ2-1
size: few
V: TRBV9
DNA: TGTGCCAGCAGCGCCCTTAGCGGGGGGGCCAATGAGCAGTTCTTC
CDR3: CASSALSGGANEQFF

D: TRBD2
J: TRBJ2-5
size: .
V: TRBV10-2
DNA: TGCGCCAGCAGGTCGAGCGGGGCCCAAGAGACCCAGTACTTC
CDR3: CASRSSGAQETQYF

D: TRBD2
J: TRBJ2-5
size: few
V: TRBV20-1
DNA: TGCAGTGCTAGCGGGACTAGAGGCGAGCAAGAGACCCAGTACTTC
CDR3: CSASGTRGEQETQYF

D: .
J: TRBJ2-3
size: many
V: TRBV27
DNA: TGTGCCAGCCAACGCTCGGGACTCGAATTCACAGATACGCAGTATTTT
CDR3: CASQRSGLEFTDTQYF

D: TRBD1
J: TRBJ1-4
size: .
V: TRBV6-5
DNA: TGTGCCAGCAGTTACTCCGACAGGGTGTTTGAAAAACTGTTTTTT
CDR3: CASSYSDRVFEKLFF

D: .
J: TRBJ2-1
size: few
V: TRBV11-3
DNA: TGTGCCAGCAGCTCCCGCCCGACGTCTGAGCAGTTCTTC
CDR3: CASSSRPTSEQFF

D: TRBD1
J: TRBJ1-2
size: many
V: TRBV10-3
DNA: TGTGCCATCAAGAGGACAGGGGACTATGGCTACACCTTC
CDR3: CAIKRTGDYGYTF

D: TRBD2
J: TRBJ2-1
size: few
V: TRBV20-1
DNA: TGCAGTGCTAGAATCTCCTGGGCTAGCGGGACGGACAATGAGCAGTTCTTC
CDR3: CSARISWASGTDNEQFF

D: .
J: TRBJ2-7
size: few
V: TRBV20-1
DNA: TGCAGTGCCACTGACTCCCACGACGAGCAGTACTTC
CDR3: CSATDSHDEQYF

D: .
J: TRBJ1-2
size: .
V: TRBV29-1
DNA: TGCAGCCCGGATCCTATACGGTTTTCTAACTATGGCTACACCTTC
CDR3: CSPDPIRFSNYGYTF

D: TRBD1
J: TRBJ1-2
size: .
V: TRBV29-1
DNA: TGCAGCGGTGGACAGGGCTTGGATGGCTACACCTTC
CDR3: CSGGQGLDGYTF

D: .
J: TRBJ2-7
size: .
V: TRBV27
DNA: TGTGCCAGCAGCCACACAGGGCTCTCCTACGAGCAGTACTTC
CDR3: CASSHTGLSYEQYF

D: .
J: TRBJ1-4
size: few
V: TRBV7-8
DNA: TGTGCCAGCAGCTCGACACAGGGCATAAATGAAAAACTGTTTTTT
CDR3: CASSSTQGINEKLFF

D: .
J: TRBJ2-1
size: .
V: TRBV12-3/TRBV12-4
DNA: TGTGCCAGCGTTGAGGGCAATGAGCAGTTCTTC
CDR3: CASVEGNEQFF

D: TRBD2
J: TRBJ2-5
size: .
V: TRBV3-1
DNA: TGTGCCAGCAGCACCTTCGCACTAGCGGGGGGCCTCCAAGAGACCCAGTACTTC
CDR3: CASSTFALAGGLQETQYF

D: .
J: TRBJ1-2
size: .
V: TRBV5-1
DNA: TGCGCCAGCAGCCCATTCCCCGCTAACTATGGCTACACCTTC
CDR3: CASSPFPANYGYTF

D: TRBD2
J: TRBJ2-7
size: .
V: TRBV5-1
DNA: TGCGCCAGCAGCTTCGGGACTAGCCTCTCCTACGAGCAGTACTTC
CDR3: CASSFGTSLSYEQYF

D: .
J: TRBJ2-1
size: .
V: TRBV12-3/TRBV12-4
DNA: TGTGCCAGCAGGATCGAACCGGGAGACGGGATCTTC
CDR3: CASRIEPGDGIF

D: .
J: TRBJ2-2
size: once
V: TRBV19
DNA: TGTGCCAGTAGTATACAGCCGAACACCGGGGAGCTGTTTTTT
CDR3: CASSIQPNTGELFF

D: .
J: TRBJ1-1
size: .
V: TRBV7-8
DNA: TGTGCCAGCAGCTTAGCCGTACAGATGAAAGCTTTCTTT
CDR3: CASSLAVQMKAFF

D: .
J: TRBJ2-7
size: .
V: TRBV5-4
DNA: TGTGCCAGCAGCCAGTGGGACCGTCCCTACGAGCAGTACTTC
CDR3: CASSQWDRPYEQYF

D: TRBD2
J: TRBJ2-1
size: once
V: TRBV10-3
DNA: TGTGCCATCAGTGATGCTAGCGGGGGGTCCTACGAGCAGTTCTTC
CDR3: CAISDASGGSYEQFF

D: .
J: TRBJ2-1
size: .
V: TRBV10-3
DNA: TGTGCCATCAGTGAGTCGATCGGGAGTGGCAGCTCCTACAGTGAGCAGTTCTTC
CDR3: CAISESIGSGSSYSEQFF

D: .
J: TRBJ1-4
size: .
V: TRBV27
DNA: TGTGCCAGCAGTTTATACCCCCAGACCTCTAATGAAAAACTGTTTTTT
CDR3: CASSLYPQTSNEKLFF

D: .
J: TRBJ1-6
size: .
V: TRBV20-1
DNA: TGCAGTGCTATTCAGGGTGGGGTAACCTATAATTCACCCCTCCACTTT
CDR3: CSAIQGGVTYNSPLHF

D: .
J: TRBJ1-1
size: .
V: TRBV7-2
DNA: TGTGCCAGCAGCTCTCGAGTAGGTCGTGGGACAGAAGCTTTCTTT
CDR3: CASSSRVGRGTEAFF

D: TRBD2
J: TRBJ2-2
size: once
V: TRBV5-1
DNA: TGCGCCAGCAGCTTGAAGGGGCTAGCGGGAGGAACCGGGGAGCTGTTTTTT
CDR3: CASSLKGLAGGTGELFF

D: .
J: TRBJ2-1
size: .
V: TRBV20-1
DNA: TGCAGTGCTAGACATCTAGGTTTCCCCTACAATGAGCAGTTCTTC
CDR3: CSARHLGFPYNEQFF

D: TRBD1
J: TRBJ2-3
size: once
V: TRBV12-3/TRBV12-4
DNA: TGTGCCAGCAGTCCCAGGGGGCACACAGGTACGCAGTATTTT
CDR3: CASSPRGHTGTQYF

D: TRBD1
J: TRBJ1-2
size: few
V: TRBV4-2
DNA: TGTGCCAGCAGCCAAGAACAGGGGAGGGATGGCTACACCTTC
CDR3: CASSQEQGRDGYTF